This T cell receptor beta chain was identified in a study of blood T cells in healthy people across ages. Ranging in age from about 6 to 100, the donors were healthy Caucasian individuals from Russia. Total RNA, at least 5.5 micrograms per sample, came from PBMCs. With a J-beta primer mix and a sample-barcoded 5' primer, a second PCR ran 7 to 11 cycles. With 12 random nucleotides, a template-switch adaptor tagged each individual cDNA molecule. TCRdb called the 5' RACE reads again in MiXCR, with one record for every CDR3 protein. The sample holds 1,300,000 or so distinct CDR3 sequences, 45% to 70% seen once. This clonotype was recorded once. The CDR3 extends over 15 amino acids. Germline V lookup: CDR1 SQVTM, CDR2 ANQGSEA.

The sequenced sample consisted of blood. This clonotype was obtained from a man aged 18 to 29 in good health. The chain has TRBV29-1 and TRBJ2-5; TRBD2 matches at 11 bases. The J call is in doubt because the DNA end fits TRBJ2-7 better. The CDR3 loop is CSVGGPGTSGYEQYF. The CDR3 nucleotides are TGCAGCGTTGGGGGCCCCGGGACTAGCGGCTACGAGCAGTACTTC.